This T cell receptor beta chain was obtained from a study of early T cells in non-severe SARS-CoV-2 infection. Looking at the study overall: Alpha and beta chains were unpaired, from unsorted whole-blood bulk RNA.

This clonotype has at least ten counts. Its antigen remains unidentified. Study-wide results and caveats: VDJdb matching, biased toward anti-spike CD8 responses, missed private and CD4 specificities.

With 7 bases clipped from V and 4 bases from J, the junction kept 11 bases outside the gene matches. Germline V gives CDR1 SGHTS, CDR2 YDEGEE. The CDR3 loop spans 16 amino acids. Individually, cDNA molecules had unique molecular identifiers attached to them. TCRdb re-analysed the 5' RACE reads in MiXCR, keeping a single row per CDR3 protein. The table has 45,000 to 65,000 distinct CDR3 sequences, around a tenth seen once. The chain has TRBV5-8 and TRBJ2-1, with 10 bases lining up with TRBD1. This receptor was identified in an adult who was a healthcare worker with PCR-confirmed SARS-CoV-2 infection or an uninfected control (not recorded which). Input material: whole blood. CDR3 nucleotides: TGTGCCAGCTGCAAAGGAAGGACAGGGGGGTACAATGAGCAGTTCTTC. It codes for CASCKGRTGGYNEQFF.